In this sample, the clone carrying this TCR beta chain turned up a few times. The target antigen is unknown. Quantitative 5'-RACE with molecular barcodes produced the TCR beta libraries. Using its own MiXCR run on the 5' RACE reads, TCRdb lists one record per CDR3 protein. The data contain approximately 240,000 distinct CDR3 sequences, about 10% of them singletons. Germline V CDR1 and CDR2: MNHEY, SVGAGI. The length of the CDR3 is 15 residues. Trimming shortened V by 4 bases and J by 1 base, and 11 bases separated the two germline ends. The source of the sample is a study of CD8 T cells in ankylosing spondylitis. Whole-study findings and limits: Enrichment of disease-linked clones was reportedly significant in matched ankylosing spondylitis synovial fluid. Some motif variants had been reported before (in reactive arthritis synovial fluid and blood).

The specimen sequenced was blood, either unsorted or a sorted T cell fraction (not recorded which). The clonotype comes from a male donor with ankylosing spondylitis or in good health (not recorded which). The genes are TRBV6-5 and TRBJ1-5; D possibly corresponds to TRBD1 (5 bases). CDR3 bases: TGTGCCAGCAGTTCGGGGCTCGGGAGCAATCAGCCCCAGCATTTT. It specifies CASSSGLGSNQPQHF.